This is a list of T cell receptor beta chains from one sample in a study of blood T cell repertoires in COVID-19. The protocol was immunoSEQ multiplex PCR, while the TCRdb copy is restricted to in-frame clones and leaves out a portion. The sample lists roughly 34,000 clones; about 91% were seen once. The sample consisted of peripheral blood. The source of these receptors is a woman aged 70 to 79 with active COVID-19. The conserved cysteine and the conserved F or W are not part of the CDR3 here. The D gene is left open where the match is weak.

D,J,V,CDR3
TRBD1,TRBJ1-4,TRBV6-5,ASSLRQGAEKLF
-,TRBJ2-2,TRBV9,ASSVGILGSNTGELF
-,TRBJ2-1,TRBV7-3,ASSLGQGPGNEQF
-,TRBJ1-1,TRBV19,ASRIPDTEAF
-,TRBJ1-6,TRBV28,ASTLGGLRNSPLH
-,TRBJ1-6,TRBV15,ATSRADRNNSPLH
TRBD1,TRBJ2-3,TRBV27,ASSPRQGLSTDTQY
-,TRBJ2-2,TRBV7-9,ASSPDRGTGELF
-,TRBJ1-5,TRBV19,ASSMGSYSNQPQH
-,TRBJ1-3,TRBV21-1,ASSKALCLLTGWAGNTIY
-,TRBJ2-1,TRBV27,ASSLPGKNEQF
TRBD2,TRBJ2-3,TRBV25-1,ASSLKRGGTDTQY
TRBD1,TRBJ2-3,TRBV6-1,ASSEEFQGVRDTQY
-,TRBJ1-6,TRBV18,ASSPMARAPNSPLH
-,TRBJ1-6,TRBV6-5,ASSYPGLGSPLH
-,TRBJ2-2,TRBV11-2,ASSLEAPNTGELF
TRBD1,TRBJ2-7,TRBV2,ACQGDRYYEQY
-,TRBJ1-2,TRBV10-2,AVEGGIGYT
TRBD2,-,TRBV7-2,ASNDQRGSYEQY
-,TRBJ2-7,TRBV7-2,ASSWASGRERYEQY
TRBD2,TRBJ2-7,TRBV5-1,ASRTGGPGEQY
-,TRBJ2-1,TRBV7-7,ASSLDRYNEQF
-,TRBJ1-6,TRBV19,ASSWQGLENSPLH
TRBD1,TRBJ2-2,TRBV11-1,ASSPTGKNTGELF
-,TRBJ1-2,TRBV11-2,ASSLSQVNYGYT
TRBD1,TRBJ1-2,TRBV10-3,ATRDSDSGYGYT
-,TRBJ1-1,TRBV4-3,ASSQDRGRNTEAF
TRBD2,TRBJ2-2,TRBV3-1/TRBV3-2,ASSQGLAGTSGELF
-,TRBJ2-5,TRBV5-1,ASSFSTTQETQY
TRBD1,TRBJ1-2,TRBV4-1,ASSQVGFGQGNGYT
-,TRBJ2-3,TRBV5-1,ASSWGTTDTQY
TRBD1,TRBJ1-2,TRBV19,ASSPQQGAEGYT
TRBD1,TRBJ1-2,TRBV12-3/TRBV12-4,ASSGTGNGYT
-,TRBJ2-7,TRBV7-2,ASSDRSYEQY
-,TRBJ2-7,TRBV29-1,SVTGTANEQY
-,TRBJ1-1,TRBV18,ASSPEREGAEAF
TRBD1,TRBJ2-5,TRBV5-4,ASSYQTGGRETQY
-,TRBJ2-1,TRBV19,ASSLAGSYNEQF
-,TRBJ1-1,TRBV30,AWKVGLGPELSQAF
TRBD2,TRBJ2-1,TRBV5-1,ASSPSGGRYNEQF
TRBD2,TRBJ2-1,TRBV6-5,ASSYSTSGHNEQF
TRBD2,TRBJ2-2,TRBV9,ASSSLSGGGGTGELF
-,TRBJ1-6,TRBV11-2,ASSLISSPLH
-,TRBJ2-7,TRBV21-1,ASSPAPGVAYEQY
-,TRBJ2-3,TRBV18,ASSLTNTDTQY
-,TRBJ1-2,TRBV5-4,ASSGDTLNGYT
-,TRBJ2-2,TRBV7-8,ASSAGTRNTGELF
-,TRBJ2-7,TRBV10-3,ASAGLGEQY
-,TRBJ2-3,TRBV11-2,ASSLGALVADTQY
-,TRBJ1-2,TRBV6-6,ASTAPGGKGYT
TRBD2,TRBJ2-2,TRBV14,ASSQERTSNGELF
TRBD1,TRBJ2-7,TRBV28,ASRVTRTGFSEQY
TRBD1,TRBJ1-5,TRBV2,AVKEGTDSNQPQH